These 7 T cell receptor beta chains share one sample of origin, sequenced in a study of blood T cell repertoires in COVID-19. TCRdb's table, derived via immunoSEQ multiplex PCR, lists solely in-frame clones and lacks some. The table lists a few hundred thousand clones, roughly 90% of them singletons. What was sequenced was peripheral blood. Receptors originate from a man aged 40-55 years with acute or convalescent COVID-19.

The genes are TRBV5-1 and TRBJ1-1, with 9 bases lining up with TRBD1. Trimming cost V 4 bases and J 3 bases; bases outside gene matches: 4. This CDR3 has 14 residues. Per the germline V gene, CDR1 is SGHRS and CDR2 is YFSETQ. In DNA, the CDR3 is TGCGCCAGCAGCGGGACAGGGTTGGACACTGAAGCTTTCTTT. The encoded protein is CASSGTGLDTEAFF.

The V and J genes are TRBV5-1 and TRBJ2-2, with TRBD2 identical over 8 bases. The ends lost 6 bases at V and 4 bases at J; junction bases unmatched: 5. The CDR3 consists of 14 residues. Germline CDR1 is SGHRS and CDR2 is YFSETQ. The CDR3 loop reads CASTRSGTTGELFF. Written as DNA, the CDR3 is TGCGCCAGCACCCGTAGCGGGACCACCGGGGAGCTGTTTTTT.

The chain couples TRBV4-1 to TRBJ1-3, with TRBD1 as a possible D gene (5 bases). V lost 0 bases to trimming and J lost 3 bases, with 12 bases between them. Germline loops: CDR1 MGHRA, CDR2 YSYEKL. The CDR3 loop spans 16 amino acids. The CDR3 loop is CASSQDAAGVGNTIYF. The CDR3 nucleotides are TGCGCCAGCAGCCAAGATGCGGCGGGGGTTGGAAACACCATATATTTT.

This sequence joins TRBV5-4 and TRBJ1-1, with D possibly matching TRBD1 (5 bases). Germline V lookup: CDR1 SGHNT, CDR2 YYREEE (reference sequence). The CDR3 loop spans 16 amino acids. The V end lost 2 bases, the J end lost 3 bases, and 17 bases lay between the germline ends. The CDR3 DNA reads as TGTGCCAGCAGCTTTTCCCCTATAGGAGGGGACACTGAAGCTTTCTTT. Translating gives CASSFSPIGGDTEAFF.

The V and J genes are TRBV6-5 and TRBJ2-1; 9 bases agree with TRBD1. The trim removed 0 bases at V and 7 bases at J, leaving 4 bases unmatched. CDR3 length equals 15 residues. The germline gives CDR1 MNHEY, CDR2 SVGAGI. The CDR3 nucleotides are TGTGCCAGCAGTTACTCAGGGACAGGGTGGAATGAGCAGTTCTTC. Its translation is CASSYSGTGWNEQFF.

The table lists this clone with a count of one. For the CDR3, the DNA is TGCGCCAGCAGCTCCCACCGGGACAGGGGCCCTATGAACACTGAAGCTTTCTTT. Amino acids: CASSSHRDRGPMNTEAFF. The chain recombines TRBV5-1 with TRBJ1-1; the match to TRBD1 covers 10 bases. The CDR3 has 18 residues. J gave up 0 bases and V 3 bases, and 11 bases lay outside the gene matches. Germline values: CDR1 SGHRS, CDR2 YFSETQ.

CDR3 loop: CASSLIGTGADEQYF. The CDR3 DNA follows: TGTGCCAGCTCTCTCATCGGGACAGGCGCTGACGAGCAGTACTTC. The chain recombines TRBV28 with TRBJ2-7; 8 bases are shared with TRBD1. CDR1 MDHEN and CDR2 SYDVKM come from the germline V gene. This CDR3 has 15 residues. Unmatched junction bases numbered 14, after V lost 8 bases and J lost 5 bases.